One and the same sample provided the 29 T cell receptor beta chains below, sequenced in a study of T cell responses to AZD1222 COVID-19 vaccine. Assay used: immunoSEQ multiplex PCR; TCRdb lists only in-frame clones, some missing. Altogether approximately 65,000 clones are present, approximately 80% being singletons, with the ten largest covering more than 13%. This material consisted of peripheral blood, taken on day 0 of AZD1222 vaccination. Every receptor here comes from an adult in good health.

A single count supports this clone. The chain carries TRBV5-1 and TRBJ2-1; TRBD1 matches 8 bases. V dropped 2 bases and J dropped 8; count of bases not matched to a gene: 9. The germline CDR1 and CDR2 sequences are SGHRS and YFSETQ. The CDR3 runs 15 residues. In nucleotides, the CDR3 is TGCGCCAGCAGCTTCTCCAGGGGGCGGCGCGATGAGCAGTTCTTC. It yields the protein CASSFSRGRRDEQFF.

The chain links TRBV15 to TRBJ1-2; tentative D call: TRBD1 (6 bases). The V end lost 0 bases, the J end lost 4 bases, and 12 bases lay between the germline ends. In germline, CDR1 is LNHNV, CDR2 YYDKDF (reference sequence). This CDR3 spans 15 amino acids. Written as DNA, the CDR3 is TGTGCCACCAGCAGAGATAAGGGGGAGATCTATGGCTACACCTTC. It specifies CATSRDKGEIYGYTF.

This clone was found a few times. The chain employs TRBV27 and TRBJ2-3; tentatively, D is TRBD1 (6 bases). The CDR3 totals 13 residues. Deletions cut 2 bases from V and 6 bases from J, with 9 bases between. Germline V gives CDR1 MNHEY, CDR2 SMNVEV (reference sequence). The CDR3 region has the DNA TGTGCCAGCAGTTTAACAGGGTCTGATACGCAGTATTTT. It translates to CASSLTGSDTQYF.

The rearrangement links TRBV6-2 or TRBV6-3 to TRBJ2-5; D is uncertain. In germline, CDR1 is MNHEY, CDR2 SVGEGT. Between the trimmed V and J ends, which lost 5 bases and 5 bases, there was a span of 12 bases. The CDR3 is 13 residues long. The CDR3 region has the DNA TGTGCCAGCAGTCGCCTAAGTGTGGAGACCCAGTACTTC. Translated, it gives CASSRLSVETQYF.

The genes are TRBV29-1 and TRBJ2-5; TRBD2 matches at 7 bases. With 2 bases clipped from V and 4 bases from J, the junction kept 10 bases outside the gene matches. Germline CDR1 SQVTM, CDR2 ANQGSEA. This CDR3 is built from 15 residues. The CDR3 bases are TGCAGCGTTGAAATCGCGGCGGGGGTACTAGAGACCCAGTACTTC. This gives the protein CSVEIAAGVLETQYF.

This clone has only one observation. The chain uses TRBV9 and TRBJ1-5; D remains ambiguous. Germline V gene lookup returns CDR1 SGDLS and CDR2 YYNGEE. The ends were cut back, 0 bases at V and 2 bases at J, with 9 bases in the middle. There are 15 residues in the CDR3. The CDR3 loop is CASSVGGRGNQPQHF. CDR3 bases: TGTGCCAGCAGCGTAGGTGGGAGAGGCAATCAGCCCCAGCATTTT.

The J gene is TRBJ2-7, the V gene TRBV6-2 or TRBV6-3; 7 bases agree with TRBD1. The CDR3 sequence is 17 residues long. Germline V gives CDR1 MNHEY, CDR2 SVGEGT. Losses at the gene ends were 0 bases for V and 3 bases for J; bases not matched to a gene: 11. CDR3 DNA: TGTGCCAGCAGTTACTCGTCACAGGGGAGCCCCAGCTACGAGCAGTACTTC. This translates into CASSYSSQGSPSYEQYF.

This chain links TRBV6-6 with TRBJ1-5, with a weak D call TRBD1 (5 bases). Trimming removed 6 bases from V and 4 bases from J, with 19 bases in between. CDR1 is MNHNY and CDR2 is SVGAGI in the germline V gene (reference sequence). The CDR3 spans 16 residues. As DNA, the CDR3 is TGTGCCAGCAGCCCCACAGGCCCACGGGAGAATCAGCCCCAGCATTTT. Translated: CASSPTGPRENQPQHF.

The chain is built from TRBV2 and TRBJ2-5; D is possibly TRBD1 (6 bases). Between the trimmed V and J ends, which lost 11 bases and 0 bases, there was a span of 13 bases. The CDR3 is made up of 13 amino acids. Germline CDR1 SNHLY, CDR2 FYNNEI. CDR3 sequence (DNA): TGTGCCGGGTCGACAGGATACCAAGAGACCCAGTACTTC. It specifies CAGSTGYQETQYF.

Only one count was recorded for this clone. V gene TRBV24-1 combines with J gene TRBJ1-2; possibly TRBD1 for D (6 bases). The V gene's germline CDR1 is KGHDR and CDR2 SFDVKD. V was cut by 3 bases and J by 2 bases, with 9 bases left in between. The CDR3 spans 14 residues. CDR3 residues: CATSDQDSNYGYTF. CDR3 coding DNA: TGTGCCACCAGTGATCAGGACAGCAACTATGGCTACACCTTC.

The chain links TRBV4-1 to TRBJ2-5, with a possible D match to TRBD1 (7 bases). The ends were cut back, 2 bases at V and 4 bases at J, with 14 bases in the middle. The CDR3 totals 15 residues. Germline values: CDR1 MGHRA, CDR2 YSYEKL. The CDR3 DNA follows: TGCGCCAGCAGCCAATCAACAGGGGAGGCAGAGACCCAGTACTTC. It codes for CASSQSTGEAETQYF.

The chain joins TRBV3-1 (or the pseudogene TRBV3-2) to TRBJ1-1; 8 bases align to TRBD1. Germline loops: CDR1 LGHDT, CDR2 YNNKEL (reference sequence). Trimming removed 4 bases from V and 1 base from J; junction bases left unmatched: 8. The CDR3 length is 16 residues. The CDR3 DNA sequence: TGTGCCAGCAGCCGAAGACAGGGGAATCGGAACACTGAAGCTTTCTTT. Translation gives CASSRRQGNRNTEAFF.

The rearrangement links TRBV30 to TRBJ1-6, with 7 bases lining up with TRBD1. Germline V gives CDR1 GTSNPN, CDR2 SVGIG (reference sequence). The CDR3 runs 15 residues. The J segment lost 6 bases and the V segment lost 0 bases, leaving 5 bases of the junction unmatched. CDR3 sequence (DNA): TGTGCCTGGAGTGTACTGGGACAGTCTAATTCACCCCTCCACTTT. Amino acids: CAWSVLGQSNSPLHF. The variable domain in full, with the rest retrieved from reference TRBV30 and TRBJ1-6, is SQTIHQWPATLVQPVGSPLSLECTVEGTSNPNLYWYRQAAGRGLQLLFYSVGIGQISSEVPQNLSASRPQDRQFILSSKKLLLSDSGFYLCAWSVLGQSNSPLHFGNGTRLTVT.

The CDR3 nucleotides read TGTGCCAGCAGCCCCCCGGCTAGCGGGGCTATGGAGCAGTACTTC. Its translation: CASSPPASGAMEQYF. The gene calls are TRBV5-6 and TRBJ2-7, with 9 positions matching TRBD2. The V segment lost 4 bases and the J segment 7 bases; nucleotides outside the gene matches: 12. The CDR3 is 15 amino acids. CDR1 is SGHDT and CDR2 is YYEEEE in the germline V gene.

The chain couples TRBV6-5 to TRBJ1-5; D is unclear. V lost 0 bases and J lost 9, with 12 bases in between. CDR1 and CDR2 (germline): MNHEY, SVGAGI. The CDR3 runs to 14 residues. This CDR3 is CASSYSRSGPPQHF. In DNA, the CDR3 is TGTGCCAGCAGTTACTCGAGATCTGGGCCGCCCCAGCATTTT.

This rearrangement joins TRBV27 to TRBJ1-2, with D tentatively TRBD1 (5 bases). The germline V gene encodes CDR1 MNHEY and CDR2 SMNVEV (reference sequence). The V end was cut by 3 bases, the J end by 5 bases, with 16 bases between. The CDR3 has 15 residues. CDR3 in amino acids: CASSFNGAIVYGYTF. DNA of the CDR3: TGTGCCAGCAGTTTTAATGGGGCGATTGTTTATGGCTACACCTTC.

This chain links TRBV7-2 with TRBJ2-1, with D perhaps given as TRBD1 or TRBD2 (5 bases each). Between the trimmed V and J ends, which lost 5 bases and 9 bases, there was a span of 11 bases. CDR1 SGHTA and CDR2 FQGNSA come from the germline V gene. The CDR3 loop spans 12 amino acids. The CDR3 protein is CASSPGTPEQFF. CDR3 coding DNA: TGTGCCAGCAGCCCTGGGACCCCTGAGCAGTTCTTC.

CDR3 loop: CSVSDISYEQYF. In DNA form, the CDR3 reads TGCAGCGTCTCCGATATTTCCTACGAGCAGTACTTC. This chain connects TRBV29-1 to TRBJ2-7; D remains unclear. The V end was cut by 6 bases, the J end by 1 base, with 10 bases between. Per the germline V gene, CDR1 is SQVTM and CDR2 is ANQGSEA. The CDR3 is made up of 12 amino acids.

In the case of this clone: At the DNA level, this CDR3 is encoded by other sequences in the same sample as well. V and J are TRBV9 and TRBJ2-2; TRBD2 matches 9 bases. V trimming: 0 bases; J trimming: 3 bases; junction bases outside the gene matches: 0. Per the germline V gene, CDR1 is SGDLS and CDR2 is YYNGEE. The CDR3 covers 15 residues. This CDR3 is CASSVGGGDTGELFF. CDR3 nucleotide sequence: TGTGCCAGCAGCGTAGGCGGGGGGGACACCGGGGAGCTGTTTTTT.

The V and J genes are TRBV27 and TRBJ2-4, with 7 bases aligning to TRBD1. The J segment lost 6 bases and the V segment lost 5 bases, leaving 7 bases of the junction unmatched. This CDR3 is built from 14 residues. Germline V gene data show CDR1 as MNHEY and CDR2 as SMNVEV (reference sequence). DNA for the CDR3: TGTGCCAGCAGTCCCCGACAGGGCCGAAACATTCAGTACTTC. As protein: CASSPRQGRNIQYF.

V and J are TRBV10-3 and TRBJ2-7, with a possible D match to TRBD2 (6 bases). V shed 7 bases and J shed 7 bases, with 14 bases lying between them. The CDR3 consists of 12 residues. Germline loops: CDR1 ENHRY, CDR2 SYGVKD. CDR3 protein: CAITTFAGEQYF. The CDR3 DNA reads as TGTGCCATCACAACCTTCGCGGGAGAGCAGTACTTC.

The rearrangement uses TRBV29-1 and TRBJ2-3; possibly TRBD1 or TRBD2 for D (6 bases each). CDR1 is SQVTM, CDR2 ANQGSEA, per germline. Between the trimmed V and J ends, which lost 3 bases and 2 bases, there was a span of 18 bases. The CDR3 consists of 16 residues. CDR3 DNA sequence: TGCAGCGTTGACGGGGGCCTTTCTCGGAACACAGATACGCAGTATTTT. Protein sequence: CSVDGGLSRNTDTQYF.

A single count supports this clone. The V and J genes are TRBV5-1 and TRBJ2-3, with 12 bases matching TRBD2. Trimming at V came to 2 bases and at J to 4 bases, leaving 2 bases not matched to a gene. The CDR3 is 15 residues long. From germline, CDR1 is SGHRS and CDR2 YFSETQ. The CDR3 DNA follows: TGCGCCAGCAGCTTTTCTAGCGGGGGGGCAGATACGCAGTATTTT. Translating gives CASSFSSGGADTQYF.

The chain has TRBV9 and TRBJ2-1, with D hard to call. This CDR3 has 13 residues. Germline V gene data show CDR1 as SGDLS and CDR2 as YYNGEE. V dropped 3 bases and J dropped 14 bases, with 18 bases sitting between them. The CDR3: CASSDLLGGGKFF. Written as DNA, the CDR3 is TGTGCCAGCAGCGATCTGCTAGGCGGTGGGAAGTTCTTC.

The CDR3 DNA reads TGTGCCAGCCTATTAAACTGGGGTTCAGAGGGCAATCAGCCCCAGCATTTT. This translates into CASLLNWGSEGNQPQHF. The V and J genes are TRBV19 and TRBJ1-5, with D uncertain. Trimming left V 9 bases short and J 2 bases short, with 23 bases between. The CDR3 has 17 residues. Germline CDR1 is LNHDA and CDR2 is SQIVND (reference sequence).

The chain carries TRBV7-9 and TRBJ1-6; D gene uncertain. Trimming left V 1 base short and J 8 bases short, with 12 bases between. The CDR3 contains 15 residues. Per germline, CDR1 SEHNR and CDR2 FQNEAQ (reference sequence). The CDR3 sequence is CASSLDGVPYSPLHF. The CDR3 DNA reads TGTGCCAGCAGCTTAGATGGGGTTCCTTATTCACCCCTCCACTTT.

This clone showed up many times. CDR3 region: CSVVWDREGYEQYF. The CDR3 region has the DNA TGCAGCGTTGTTTGGGACAGGGAAGGGTACGAGCAGTACTTC. The J gene is TRBJ2-7, the V gene TRBV29-1; the match to TRBD1 covers 9 bases. CDR1 SQVTM and CDR2 ANQGSEA come from the germline V gene. With 4 bases clipped from V and 4 bases from J, the junction kept 8 bases outside the gene matches. CDR3 size: 14 residues.

The rearrangement joins TRBV15 to TRBJ2-1; 11 positions agree with TRBD2. V shed 0 bases and J 2 bases; nucleotides not matched to a gene: 3. The CDR3 sequence is 17 residues long. Germline V gene lookup returns CDR1 LNHNV and CDR2 YYDKDF (reference sequence). DNA of the CDR3: TGTGCCACCAGCAGAGATTGGGGACTAGCGGCCTACAATGAGCAGTTCTTC. As protein: CATSRDWGLAAYNEQFF.

The rearrangement links TRBV7-9 to TRBJ2-1, with 7 bases aligning to TRBD1. This CDR3 has 15 residues. V shed 3 bases and J 7 bases; nucleotides not matched to a gene: 9. The germline gives CDR1 SEHNR, CDR2 FQNEAQ (reference sequence). CDR3 residues: CASSFSEAGGNEQFF. CDR3 in DNA: TGTGCCAGCAGCTTTTCAGAGGCAGGGGGAAATGAGCAGTTCTTC.